This T cell receptor (beta chain) was captured in a study of blood T cell repertoires in COVID-19. Study as a whole: Samples representing acute and convalescent COVID-19 were sourced from the United States, Italy and Spain. Nucleic acid was either cDNA or gDNA, and it came from T cells, B-cell-depleted T cells, or PBMCs.

Authors' analysis steps: Reference gene primer amplification gave nucleated cell count estimates. Repertoires were generated with immunoSEQ multiplex PCR, while TCRdb's copy carries only in-frame clones and drops some. From that table come the V and J calls and clone size; the DNA was used to work out D and trimming. The sample has about 85,000 clones, 70% to 90% seen once. The germline gives CDR1 SGHAT, CDR2 FQNNGV. The CDR3 is 16 amino acids. Germline trimming cut 3 bases from V and 4 bases from J; bases unmatched to any gene: 8. Sequenced: peripheral blood. This sequence originates from a man in his fifties or sixties with acute or convalescent COVID-19. This chain joins TRBV11-2 and TRBJ2-7; 11 bases fit TRBD1. The CDR3 here is CASSLLAGQGDYEQYF. The DNA for the CDR3 is TGTGCCAGCAGCTTGCTCGCGGGACAGGGGGATTACGAGCAGTACTTC.